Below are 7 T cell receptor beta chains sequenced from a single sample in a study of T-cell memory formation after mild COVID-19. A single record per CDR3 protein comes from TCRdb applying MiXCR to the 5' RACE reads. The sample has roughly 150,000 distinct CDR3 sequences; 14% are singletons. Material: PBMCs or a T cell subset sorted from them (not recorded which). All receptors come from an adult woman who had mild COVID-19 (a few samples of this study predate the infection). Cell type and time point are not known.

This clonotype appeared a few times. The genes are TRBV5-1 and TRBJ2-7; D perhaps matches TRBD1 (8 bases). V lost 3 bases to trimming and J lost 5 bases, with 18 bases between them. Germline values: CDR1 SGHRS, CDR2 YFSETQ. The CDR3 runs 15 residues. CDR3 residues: CASSSGQGGAHEQYF. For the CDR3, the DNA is TGCGCCAGCAGCTCTGGACAGGGAGGGGCCCACGAGCAGTACTTC.

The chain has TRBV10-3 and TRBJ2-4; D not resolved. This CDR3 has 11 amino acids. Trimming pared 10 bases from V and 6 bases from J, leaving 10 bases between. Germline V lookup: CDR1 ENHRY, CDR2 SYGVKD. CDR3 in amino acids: CATESGNIQYF. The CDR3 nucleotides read TGTGCCACCGAAAGTGGAAACATTCAGTACTTC.

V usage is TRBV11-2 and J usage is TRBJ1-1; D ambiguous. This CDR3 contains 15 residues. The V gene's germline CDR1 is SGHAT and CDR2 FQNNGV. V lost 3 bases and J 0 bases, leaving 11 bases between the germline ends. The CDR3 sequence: CASSFDGFMNTEAFF. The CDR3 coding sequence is TGTGCCAGCAGCTTTGACGGATTTATGAACACTGAAGCTTTCTTT.

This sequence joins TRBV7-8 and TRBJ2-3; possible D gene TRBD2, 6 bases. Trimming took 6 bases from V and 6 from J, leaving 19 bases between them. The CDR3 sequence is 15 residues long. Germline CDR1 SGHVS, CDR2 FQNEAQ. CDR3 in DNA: TGTGCCAGCAGTTCAGGCGCTAGCGTCCGGGATACGCAGTATTTT. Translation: CASSSGASVRDTQYF.

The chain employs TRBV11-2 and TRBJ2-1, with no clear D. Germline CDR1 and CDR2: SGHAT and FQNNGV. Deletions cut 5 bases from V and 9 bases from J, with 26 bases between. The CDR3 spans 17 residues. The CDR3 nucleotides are TGTGCCAGCAGCCCGACGGGCGTTGGGTCTCCGGTGGGTGAGCAGTTCTTC. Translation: CASSPTGVGSPVGEQFF.

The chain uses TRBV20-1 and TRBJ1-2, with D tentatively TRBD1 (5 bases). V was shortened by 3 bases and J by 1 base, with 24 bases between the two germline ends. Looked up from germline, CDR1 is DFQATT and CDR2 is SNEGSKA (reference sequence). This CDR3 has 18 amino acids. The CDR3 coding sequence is TGCAGTGCTAGCCCGCCTTTCTCTACAGGTACACTTAACTATGGCTACACCTTC. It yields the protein CSASPPFSTGTLNYGYTF.

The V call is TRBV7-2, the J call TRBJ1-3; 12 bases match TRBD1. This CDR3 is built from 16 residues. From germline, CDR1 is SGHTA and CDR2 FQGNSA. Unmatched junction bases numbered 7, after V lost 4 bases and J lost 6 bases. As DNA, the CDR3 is TGTGCCAGCAGCTCCCGGGACAGGGGGCTGGAAAACACCATATATTTT. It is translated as CASSSRDRGLENTIYF. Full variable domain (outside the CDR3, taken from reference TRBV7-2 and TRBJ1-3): GAGVSQSPSNKVTEKGKDVELRCDPISGHTALYWYRQSLGQGLEFLIYFQGNSAPDKSGLPSDRFSAERTGGSVSTLTIQRTQQEDSAVYLCASSSRDRGLENTIYFGEGSWLTVV.